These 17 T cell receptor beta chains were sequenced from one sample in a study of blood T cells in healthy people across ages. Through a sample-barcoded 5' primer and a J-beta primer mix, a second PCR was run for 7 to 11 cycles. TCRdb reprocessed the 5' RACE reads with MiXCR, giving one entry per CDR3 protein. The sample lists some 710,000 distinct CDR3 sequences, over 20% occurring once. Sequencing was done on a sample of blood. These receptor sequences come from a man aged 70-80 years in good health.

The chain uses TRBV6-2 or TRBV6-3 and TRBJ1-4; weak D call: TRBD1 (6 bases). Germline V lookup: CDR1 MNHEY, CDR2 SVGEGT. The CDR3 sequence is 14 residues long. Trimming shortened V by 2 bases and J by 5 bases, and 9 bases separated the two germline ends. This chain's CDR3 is CASSYPGQNEKLFF. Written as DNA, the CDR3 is TGTGCCAGCAGTTACCCGGGACAAAATGAAAAACTGTTTTTT.

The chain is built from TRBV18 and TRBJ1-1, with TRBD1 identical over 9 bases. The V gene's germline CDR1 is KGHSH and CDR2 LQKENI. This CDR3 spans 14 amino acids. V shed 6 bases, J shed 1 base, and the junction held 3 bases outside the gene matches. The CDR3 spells CASSQTGGNTEAFF. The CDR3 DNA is TGTGCCAGCTCTCAGACAGGGGGGAACACTGAAGCTTTCTTT.

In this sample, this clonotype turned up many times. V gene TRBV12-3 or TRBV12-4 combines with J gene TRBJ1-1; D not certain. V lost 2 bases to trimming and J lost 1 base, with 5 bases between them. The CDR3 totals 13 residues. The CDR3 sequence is CASSLRENTEAFF. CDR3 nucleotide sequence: TGTGCCAGCAGTTTAAGGGAGAACACTGAAGCTTTCTTT.

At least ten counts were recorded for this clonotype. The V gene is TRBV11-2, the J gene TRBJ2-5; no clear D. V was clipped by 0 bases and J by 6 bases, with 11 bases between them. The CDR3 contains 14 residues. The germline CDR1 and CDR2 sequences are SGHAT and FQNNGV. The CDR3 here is CASSLEVGPQTQYF. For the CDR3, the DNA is TGTGCCAGCAGCTTAGAGGTTGGCCCACAGACCCAGTACTTC.

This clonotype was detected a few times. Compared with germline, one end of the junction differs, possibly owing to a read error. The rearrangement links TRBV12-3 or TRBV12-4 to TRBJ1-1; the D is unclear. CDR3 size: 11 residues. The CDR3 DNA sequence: TGTGCCAGCAGTCCGCGGTCGGAAGCGTTCTTT. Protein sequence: CASSPRSEAFF.

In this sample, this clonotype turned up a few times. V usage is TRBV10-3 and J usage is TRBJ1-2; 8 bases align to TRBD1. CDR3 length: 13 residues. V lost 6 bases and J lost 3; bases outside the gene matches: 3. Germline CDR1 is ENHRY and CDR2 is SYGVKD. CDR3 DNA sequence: TGTGCCATCAGGCCGGGACAGGACTATGGCTACACCTTC. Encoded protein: CAIRPGQDYGYTF.

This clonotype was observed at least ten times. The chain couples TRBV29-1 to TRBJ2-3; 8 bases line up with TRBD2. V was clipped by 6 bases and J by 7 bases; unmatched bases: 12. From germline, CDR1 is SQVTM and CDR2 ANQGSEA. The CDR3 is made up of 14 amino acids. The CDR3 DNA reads TGCAGCGTCTCGCCAGCGGGAGCGGTGAATACGCAGTATTTT. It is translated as CSVSPAGAVNTQYF.

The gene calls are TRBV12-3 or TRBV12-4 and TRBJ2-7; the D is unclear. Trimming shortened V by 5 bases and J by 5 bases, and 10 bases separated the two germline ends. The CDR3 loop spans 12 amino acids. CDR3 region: CASSSHQNEQYF. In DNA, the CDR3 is TGTGCCAGCAGTAGTCACCAGAACGAGCAGTACTTC.

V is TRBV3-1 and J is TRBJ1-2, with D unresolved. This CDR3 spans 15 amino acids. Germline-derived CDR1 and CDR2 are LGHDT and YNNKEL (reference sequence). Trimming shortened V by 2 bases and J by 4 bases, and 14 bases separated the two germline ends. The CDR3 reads CASSQFFDTLYGYTF. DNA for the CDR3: TGTGCCAGCAGCCAATTTTTTGACACTCTCTATGGCTACACCTTC.

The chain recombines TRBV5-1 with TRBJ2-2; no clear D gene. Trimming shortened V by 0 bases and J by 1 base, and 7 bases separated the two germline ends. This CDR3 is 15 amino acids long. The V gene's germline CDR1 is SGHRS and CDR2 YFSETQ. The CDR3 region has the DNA TGCGCCAGCAGCTTGGTTCCGGGGAACACCGGGGAGCTGTTTTTT. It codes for CASSLVPGNTGELFF.

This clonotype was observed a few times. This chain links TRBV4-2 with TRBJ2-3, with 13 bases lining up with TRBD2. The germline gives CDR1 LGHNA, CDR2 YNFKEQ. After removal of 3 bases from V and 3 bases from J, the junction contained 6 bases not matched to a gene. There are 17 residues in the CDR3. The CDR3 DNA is TGTGCCAGCAGCCAGACTAGCGGGAGGTTCTTAACAGATACGCAGTATTTT. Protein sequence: CASSQTSGRFLTDTQYF.

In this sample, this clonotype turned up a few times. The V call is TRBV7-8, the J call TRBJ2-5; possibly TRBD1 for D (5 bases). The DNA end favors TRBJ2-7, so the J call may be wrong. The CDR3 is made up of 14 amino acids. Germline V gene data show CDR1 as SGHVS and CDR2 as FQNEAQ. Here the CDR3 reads CASSLGVREIEQYF. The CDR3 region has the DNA TGTGCCAGCAGCTTAGGGGTCAGGGAAATCGAGCAGTACTTC.

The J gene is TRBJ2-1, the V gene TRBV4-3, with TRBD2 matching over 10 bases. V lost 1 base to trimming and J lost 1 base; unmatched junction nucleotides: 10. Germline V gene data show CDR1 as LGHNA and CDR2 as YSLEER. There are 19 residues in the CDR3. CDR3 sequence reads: CASSQAASGRAISYNEQFF. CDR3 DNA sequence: TGCGCCAGCAGCCAAGCCGCCAGCGGGAGGGCTATTTCCTACAATGAGCAGTTCTTC.

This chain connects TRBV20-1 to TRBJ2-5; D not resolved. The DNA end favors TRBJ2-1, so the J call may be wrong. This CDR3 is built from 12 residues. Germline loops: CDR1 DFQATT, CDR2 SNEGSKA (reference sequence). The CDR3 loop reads CSASSVYDEQFF. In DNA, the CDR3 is TGCAGTGCTAGTTCTGTTTACGATGAGCAGTTCTTC.

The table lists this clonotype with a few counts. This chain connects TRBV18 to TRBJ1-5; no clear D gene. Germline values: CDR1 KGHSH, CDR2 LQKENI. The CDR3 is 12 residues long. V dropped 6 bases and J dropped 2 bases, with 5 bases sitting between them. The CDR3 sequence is CASSQRNQPQHF. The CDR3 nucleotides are TGTGCCAGCTCCCAACGCAATCAGCCCCAGCATTTT.

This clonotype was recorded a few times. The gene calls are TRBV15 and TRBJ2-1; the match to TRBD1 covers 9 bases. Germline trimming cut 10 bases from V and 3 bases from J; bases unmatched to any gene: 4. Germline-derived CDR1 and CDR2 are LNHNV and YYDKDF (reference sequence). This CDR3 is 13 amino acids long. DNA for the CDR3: TGTGCCATACCGGGACAGGGCTACAATGAGCAGTTCTTC. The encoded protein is CAIPGQGYNEQFF.

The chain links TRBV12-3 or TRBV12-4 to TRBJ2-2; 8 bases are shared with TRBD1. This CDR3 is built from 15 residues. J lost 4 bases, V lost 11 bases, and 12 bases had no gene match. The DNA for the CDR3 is TGTGCCTGCCTCTTAGGACAGGGTCCCACCGGGGAGCTGTTTTTT. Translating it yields CACLLGQGPTGELFF.